This T cell receptor (beta chain) stems from a study of OX40 agonist ivuxolimab in advanced cancers. For the study at large: Enrolled patients in dose escalation had cancers that were hepatocellular carcinoma, melanoma, renal cell or head and neck cancer. Those enrolled were approximately 87% male, with a mean age of approximately 60 years and ages from roughly 20 to 85.

CDR3 length equals 13 residues. Per germline, CDR1 GTSNPN and CDR2 SVGIG (reference sequence). V was clipped by 4 bases and J by 0 bases, with 4 bases between them. A word on this clone: The antigen remains unidentified.

Study results and limitations: Researchers report that CD8+ T cells had, on average, more expanded clones than CD4+.

Libraries were prepared by immunoSEQ multiplex PCR; TCRdb keeps only in-frame clonotypes and omits some of them. The sample yields 75,000 to 80,000 clones, 65% to 85% seen once. This sample comprised CD4+ or CD8+ T cells sorted from blood, obtained in a trial of the OX40 agonist ivuxolimab. The sequence was collected from an adult with an advanced solid tumor such as melanoma, head and neck, liver or kidney cancer. The genes are TRBV30 and TRBJ2-6, with D unresolved. This CDR3 is CAWKNSGANVLTF. The CDR3 DNA reads as TGTGCCTGGAAAAACTCTGGGGCCAACGTCCTGACTTTC.